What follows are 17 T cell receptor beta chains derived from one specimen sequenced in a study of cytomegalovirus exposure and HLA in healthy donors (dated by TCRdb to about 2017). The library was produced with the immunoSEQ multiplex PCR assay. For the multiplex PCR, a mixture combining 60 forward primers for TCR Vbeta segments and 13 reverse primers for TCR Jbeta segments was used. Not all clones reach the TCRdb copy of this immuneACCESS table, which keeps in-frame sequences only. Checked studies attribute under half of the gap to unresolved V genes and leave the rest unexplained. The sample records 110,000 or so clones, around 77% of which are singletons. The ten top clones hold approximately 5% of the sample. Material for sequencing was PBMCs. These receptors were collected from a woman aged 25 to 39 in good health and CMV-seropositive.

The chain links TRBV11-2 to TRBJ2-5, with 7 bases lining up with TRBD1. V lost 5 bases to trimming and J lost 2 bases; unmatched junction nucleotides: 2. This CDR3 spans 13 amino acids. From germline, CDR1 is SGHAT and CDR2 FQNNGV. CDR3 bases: TGTGCCAGCAGCGGGGACAGTCAAGAGACCCAGTACTTC. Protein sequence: CASSGDSQETQYF.

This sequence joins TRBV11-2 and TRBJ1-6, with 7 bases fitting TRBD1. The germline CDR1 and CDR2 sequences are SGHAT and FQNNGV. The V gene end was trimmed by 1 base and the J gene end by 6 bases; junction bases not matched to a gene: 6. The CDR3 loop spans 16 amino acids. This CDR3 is CASSLGWGQINSPLHF. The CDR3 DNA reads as TGTGCCAGCAGCTTAGGGTGGGGACAGATTAATTCACCCCTCCACTTT.

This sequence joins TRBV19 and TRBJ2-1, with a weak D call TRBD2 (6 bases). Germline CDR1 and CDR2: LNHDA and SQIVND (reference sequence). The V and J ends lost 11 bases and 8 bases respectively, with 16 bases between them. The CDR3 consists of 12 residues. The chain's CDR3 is CACGASEDEQFF. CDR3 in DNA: TGTGCCTGTGGGGCTAGCGAGGATGAGCAGTTCTTC.

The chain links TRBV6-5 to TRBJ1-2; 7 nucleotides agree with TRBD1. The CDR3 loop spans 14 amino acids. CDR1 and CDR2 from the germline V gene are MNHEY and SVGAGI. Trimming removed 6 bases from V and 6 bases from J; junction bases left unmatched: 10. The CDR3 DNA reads TGTGCCAGCAGGTACGGGGGACAGACGGATGGCTACACCTTC. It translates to CASRYGGQTDGYTF.

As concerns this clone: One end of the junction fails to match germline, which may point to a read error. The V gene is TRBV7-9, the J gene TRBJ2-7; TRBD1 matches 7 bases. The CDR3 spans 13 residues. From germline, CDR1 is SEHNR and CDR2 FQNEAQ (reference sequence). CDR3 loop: CSSSVRQGHEQYF. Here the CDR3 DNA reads TGTTCCAGCAGCGTCCGACAGGGCCACGAGCAGTACTTC. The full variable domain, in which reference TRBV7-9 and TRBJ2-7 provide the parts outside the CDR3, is DTGVSQNPRHKITKRGQNVTFRCDPISEHNRLYWYRQTLGQGPEFLTYFQNEAQLEKSRLLSDRFSAERPKGSFSTLEIQRTEQGDSAMYLCSSSVRQGHEQYFGPGTRLTVT.

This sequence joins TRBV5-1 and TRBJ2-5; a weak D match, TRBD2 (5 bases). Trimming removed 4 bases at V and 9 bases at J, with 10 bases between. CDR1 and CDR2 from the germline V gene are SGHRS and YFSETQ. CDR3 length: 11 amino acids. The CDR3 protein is CASSEVEAQYF. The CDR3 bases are TGCGCCAGCAGCGAGGTGGAGGCCCAGTACTTC.

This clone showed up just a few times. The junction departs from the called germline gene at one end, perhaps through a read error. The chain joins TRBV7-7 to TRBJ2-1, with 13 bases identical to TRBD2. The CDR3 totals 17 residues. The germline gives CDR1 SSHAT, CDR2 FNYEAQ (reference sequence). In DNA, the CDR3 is TGTGCTAGCAGCCGACTAGCGGGGGGCTGGCCGCCCAATGAGCAGTTCTTC. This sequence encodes CASSRLAGGWPPNEQFF.

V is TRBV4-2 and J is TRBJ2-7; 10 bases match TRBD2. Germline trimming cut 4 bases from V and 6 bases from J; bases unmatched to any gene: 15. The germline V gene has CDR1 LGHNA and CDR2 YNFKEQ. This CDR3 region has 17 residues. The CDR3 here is CASSRLLAGDLGCEQYF. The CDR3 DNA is TGTGCCAGCAGCCGGCTCCTAGCGGGAGATTTGGGATGCGAGCAGTACTTC.

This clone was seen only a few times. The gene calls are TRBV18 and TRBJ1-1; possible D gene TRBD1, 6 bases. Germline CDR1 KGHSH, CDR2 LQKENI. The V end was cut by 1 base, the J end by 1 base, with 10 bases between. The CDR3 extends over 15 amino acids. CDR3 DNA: TGTGCCAGCTCACCACGGACAGTTTCGAACACTGAAGCTTTCTTT. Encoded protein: CASSPRTVSNTEAFF.

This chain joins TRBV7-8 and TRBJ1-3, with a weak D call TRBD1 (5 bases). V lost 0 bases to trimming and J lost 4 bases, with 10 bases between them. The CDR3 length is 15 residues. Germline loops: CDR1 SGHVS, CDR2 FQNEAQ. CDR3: CASSLAGGTGNTIYF. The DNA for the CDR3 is TGTGCCAGCAGCTTAGCGGGAGGGACCGGAAACACCATATATTTT.

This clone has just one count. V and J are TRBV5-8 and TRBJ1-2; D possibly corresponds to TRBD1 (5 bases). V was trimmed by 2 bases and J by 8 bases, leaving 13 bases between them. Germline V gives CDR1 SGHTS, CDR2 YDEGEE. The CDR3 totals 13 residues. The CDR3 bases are TGTGCCAGCAGCTTAGGTTCAGGGTACGGCTACACCTTC. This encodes CASSLGSGYGYTF. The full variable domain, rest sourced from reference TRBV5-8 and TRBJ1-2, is EAGVTQSPTHLIKTRGQQATLRCSPISGHTSVYWYQQALGLGLQFLLWYDEGEERNRGNFPPRFSGRQFPNYSSELNVNALELEDSALYLCASSLGSGYGYTFGSGTRLTVV.

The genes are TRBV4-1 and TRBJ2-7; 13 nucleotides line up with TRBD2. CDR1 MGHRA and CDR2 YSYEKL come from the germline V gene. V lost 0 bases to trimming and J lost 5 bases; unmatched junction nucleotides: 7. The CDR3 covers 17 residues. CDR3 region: CASSQDRTSGSVDEQYF. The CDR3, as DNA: TGCGCCAGCAGCCAAGATAGGACTAGCGGGAGTGTCGACGAGCAGTACTTC.

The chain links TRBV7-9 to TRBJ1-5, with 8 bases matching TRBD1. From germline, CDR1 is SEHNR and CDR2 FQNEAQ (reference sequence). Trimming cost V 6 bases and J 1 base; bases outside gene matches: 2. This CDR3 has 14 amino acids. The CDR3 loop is CASSRQGSNQPQHF. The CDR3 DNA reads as TGTGCCAGCAGTCGACAGGGGAGCAATCAGCCCCAGCATTTT.

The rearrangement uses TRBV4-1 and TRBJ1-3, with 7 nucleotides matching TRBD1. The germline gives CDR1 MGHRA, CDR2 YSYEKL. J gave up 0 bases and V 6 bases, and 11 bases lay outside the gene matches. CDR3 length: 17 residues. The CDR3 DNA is TGCGCCAGCAGGAAAACCGGGACAGTCAACTCTGGAAACACCATATATTTT. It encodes CASRKTGTVNSGNTIYF.

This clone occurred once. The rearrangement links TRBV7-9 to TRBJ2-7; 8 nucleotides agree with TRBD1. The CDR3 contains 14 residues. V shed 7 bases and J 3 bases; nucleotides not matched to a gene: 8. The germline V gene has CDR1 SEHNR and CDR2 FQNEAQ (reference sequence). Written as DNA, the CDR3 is TGTGCCAGCACCTCGGACAGGGATCACTACGAGCAGTACTTC. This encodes CASTSDRDHYEQYF.

CDR3 nucleotides: TGTGCCAGCAGCTTGCCCGGCACAGATACGCAGTATTTT. As protein: CASSLPGTDTQYF. V gene TRBV5-4 combines with J gene TRBJ2-3, with no clear D. The CDR3 covers 13 residues. Trimming took off 1 base at V and 1 base at J, with 4 bases between the two ends. The germline V gene has CDR1 SGHNT and CDR2 YYREEE (reference sequence).

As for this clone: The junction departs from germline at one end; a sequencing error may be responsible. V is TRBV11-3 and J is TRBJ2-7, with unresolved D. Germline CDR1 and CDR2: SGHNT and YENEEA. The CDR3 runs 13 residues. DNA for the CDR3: TGTGCCAGCAGCTCCAAATTACCCTACGGGCAGTACTTC. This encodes CASSSKLPYGQYF.